This T cell receptor (beta chain) was sequenced for a study of blood T cell repertoires in COVID-19. Study information: PBMCs, B-cell-depleted T cells, or T cells were the source of the cDNA or gDNA that made up the material.

Germline loops: CDR1 LNHDA, CDR2 SQIVND (reference sequence). The length of the CDR3 is 17 residues. V trimming: 5 bases; J trimming: 1 base; junction bases outside the gene matches: 13. In the original analysis: Amplification from reference gene primers served as the basis for estimated nucleated cell counts. Data came from immunoSEQ multiplex PCR; TCRdb stores just in-frame clones and leaves some out. V and J calls and clone size are as listed in that table; D and trimming were resolved from the DNA. Among about 170,000 clones listed, roughly 85% were seen once. The sample comprised PBMCs or T cells enriched from blood (not recorded which). This receptor was taken from a woman in her forties or fifties who had recovered from COVID-19. V is TRBV19 and J is TRBJ1-2; 7 bases fit TRBD1. CDR3 in DNA: TGTGCCAGTAGTCTGTCTATCCGGGACAGAGTTAACTATGGCTACACCTTC. Protein: CASSLSIRDRVNYGYTF.